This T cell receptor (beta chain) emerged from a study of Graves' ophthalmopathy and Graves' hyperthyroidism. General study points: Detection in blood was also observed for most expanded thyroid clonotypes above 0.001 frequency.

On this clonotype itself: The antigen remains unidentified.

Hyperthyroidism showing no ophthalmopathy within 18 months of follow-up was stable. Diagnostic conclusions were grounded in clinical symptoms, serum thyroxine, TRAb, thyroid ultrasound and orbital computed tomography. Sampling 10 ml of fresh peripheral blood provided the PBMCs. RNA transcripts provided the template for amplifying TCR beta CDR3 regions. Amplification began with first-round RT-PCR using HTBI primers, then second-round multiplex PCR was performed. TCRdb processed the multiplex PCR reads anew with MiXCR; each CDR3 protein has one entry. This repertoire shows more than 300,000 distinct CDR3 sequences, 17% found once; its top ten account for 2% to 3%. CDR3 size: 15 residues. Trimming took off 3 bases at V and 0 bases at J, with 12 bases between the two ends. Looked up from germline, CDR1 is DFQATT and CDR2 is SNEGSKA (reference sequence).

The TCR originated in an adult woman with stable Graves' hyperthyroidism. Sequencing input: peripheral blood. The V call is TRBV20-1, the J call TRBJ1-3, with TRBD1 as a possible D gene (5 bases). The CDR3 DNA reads TGCAGTGCTAGTCGACAGCCTCTCTCTGGAAACACCATATATTTT. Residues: CSASRQPLSGNTIYF.